Listed below are T cell receptor beta chains from one sample, sequenced in a study of CD8 T cells in Susac syndrome. MiXCR, applied by TCRdb to the immunoSEQ multiplex PCR reads, yields one record per CDR3 protein. The table records a few hundred thousand distinct CDR3 sequences, roughly 84% of them present only once. The sequenced sample was CD8+ T cells from PBMCs. The receptors shown here come from a human donor with multiple sclerosis. Both conserved end residues are part of each CDR3. The D gene is left open where the match is weak. Clone size is given for some rows only: seen once, a few or many times, or a class if the clone is expanded.

D gene	J gene	V gene	clone size	CDR3 DNA	CDR3 protein
NA	TRBJ2-1	TRBV9	NA	TGTGCCAGCAGCGTCCCAAGAGAGGGAGGAATCAGTGAGCAGTTCTTC	CASSVPREGGISEQFF
NA	TRBJ2-7	TRBV28	few	TGTGCCAGCAGTCCCCTGGGTCCCTACGAGCAGTACTTC	CASSPLGPYEQYF
NA	TRBJ1-1	TRBV4-2	NA	TGTGCCAGCAGCCCTACCCCGGGACGCGGTAGAGCTGAAGCTTTCTTT	CASSPTPGRGRAEAFF
NA	TRBJ2-7	TRBV11-2	few	TGTGCCAGCAGCCCAAGCGGACAAACGATCTACGAGCAGTACTTC	CASSPSGQTIYEQYF
NA	TRBJ2-2	TRBV3-1	NA	TGTGCCAGCAGCCAAGATAGGAGAGGACGGAACACCGGGGAGCTGTTTTTT	CASSQDRRGRNTGELFF
TRBD2	TRBJ2-1	TRBV7-9	NA	TGTGCCAGCAGCTTTTTTACGGGAGGGTCCTCTGAGCAGTTCTTC	CASSFFTGGSSEQFF
TRBD2	TRBJ2-4	TRBV25-1	NA	TGTGCCAGCAGCGGGACACTCCGGACTAGCGGGAGGTCCATAGCCAAAAACATTCAGTACTTC	CASSGTLRTSGRSIAKNIQYF
NA	TRBJ1-3	TRBV20-1	NA	TGCAGTGCTAGGGAAAGCTCTGGAAACACCATATATTTT	CSARESSGNTIYF
NA	TRBJ1-1	TRBV27	NA	TGTGCCAGCAGTTTCGCAGTTCCGGGCGCATTAGTCACTGAAGCTTTCTTT	CASSFAVPGALVTEAFF
TRBD2	TRBJ2-3	TRBV6-6	NA	TGTGTCAGCAGACTCAGGACTAGCGGGAAGCCAGATACGCAGTATTTT	CVSRLRTSGKPDTQYF
TRBD2	TRBJ2-1	TRBV18	once	TGTGCCAGCTTCGCCGGGACTAGCCCGTTCTTC	CASFAGTSPFF
TRBD1	TRBJ2-7	TRBV3-1	NA	TGTGCCAGCAGCCAAGATACTAGGGGGACAGGAATCCCCTACGAGCAGTACTTC	CASSQDTRGTGIPYEQYF
TRBD2	TRBJ2-7	TRBV28	NA	TGTGCCAGCAGTTTGGGACTAGCGGGTTCAACCTCTTCCTACGAGCAGTACTTC	CASSLGLAGSTSSYEQYF
NA	TRBJ2-2	TRBV29-1	once	TGCAGCGTTGAAGTAATTGAGGCTTGGGGGAGCACTACCGGGGAGCTGTTTTTT	CSVEVIEAWGSTTGELFF
NA	TRBJ2-1	TRBV19	NA	TGTGCCAGTAGTATCCTCAGCGGGAATGAGCAGTTCTTC	CASSILSGNEQFF
TRBD2	TRBJ2-7	TRBV7-6	NA	TGTGCCAGCAGCTTAGGGGGACTAGCGGATGCTTACGAGCAGTACTTC	CASSLGGLADAYEQYF
TRBD1	TRBJ1-1	TRBV14	NA	TGTGCCAGCAGCCAAGGTGGGACAGCCATGAACACTGAAGCTTTCTTT	CASSQGGTAMNTEAFF